These 27 T cell receptor beta chains came from one sample sequenced in a study of shared clonotypes between healthy human individuals. TCRdb's copy holds only in-frame clones and misses some; the assay was immunoSEQ multiplex PCR. The profile shows 900,000 to 1,200,000 clones, around 82% of them singletons. Source material: memory CD4+ T cells from PBMCs. Documented subset: CD45RA-negative fraction. The receptors stem from a young man in good health. Some clones in this sample may be carry-over from other donors' samples.

This clone has just a few counts. The chain combines TRBV13 with TRBJ2-1, with 14 bases identical to TRBD2. The CDR3 consists of 18 residues. Per germline, CDR1 PRHDT and CDR2 FYEKMQ (reference sequence). The V gene end was trimmed by 7 bases and the J gene end by 0 bases; junction bases not matched to a gene: 8. DNA for the CDR3: TGTGCCAGCATCCGAGGTGGGACTAGCGGGAGCTCCTACAATGAGCAGTTCTTC. Protein sequence: CASIRGGTSGSSYNEQFF. Based on the CDR3 plus reference TRBV13 and TRBJ2-1, the full variable domain is AAGVIQSPRHLIKEKRETATLKCYPIPRHDTVYWYQQGPGQDPQFLISFYEKMQSDKGSIPDRFSAQQFSDYHSELNMSSLELGDSALYFCASIRGGTSGSSYNEQFFGPGTRLTVL.

Written as DNA, the CDR3 is TGCGCCAGCAGCCATTCCGGGACAACGAGCTCTGGGGCCAACGTCCTGACTTTC. Translated: CASSHSGTTSSGANVLTF. The V gene is TRBV4-1, the J gene TRBJ2-6; maybe TRBD1 (6 bases). The germline gives CDR1 MGHRA, CDR2 YSYEKL. V lost 3 bases, J lost 0 bases, and 15 bases lay in between. The CDR3 spans 18 residues.

For this clone: A read error is likely here: a far larger clone is one base away. The same CDR3 arises from other DNA sequences in this sample as well. The chain is built from TRBV30 and TRBJ1-1, with 7 bases aligning to TRBD1. CDR3 length equals 14 residues. V shed 5 bases and J 3 bases; nucleotides not matched to a gene: 9. Germline V gene sequence: CDR1 GTSNPN, CDR2 SVGIG (reference sequence). CDR3 in DNA: TGTGCCTGGTCGGACAGGCGAGGGTACACTGAAGCTTTCTTT. Its protein product is CAWSDRRGYTEAFF.

The chain joins TRBV30 to TRBJ2-2, with unresolved D. From germline, CDR1 is GTSNPN and CDR2 SVGIG (reference sequence). V lost 0 bases and J 6 bases, leaving 8 bases between the germline ends. The CDR3 has 13 amino acids. CDR3 region: CAWSVRVAGELFF. CDR3 nucleotide sequence: TGTGCCTGGAGTGTACGAGTTGCCGGGGAGCTGTTTTTT.

The V gene is TRBV7-3, the J gene TRBJ2-1, with D possibly being TRBD2 (6 bases). V lost 5 bases to trimming and J lost 8 bases, with 10 bases between them. Germline CDR1 reads SGHTA; CDR2 reads FQGTGA. This CDR3 has 12 residues. As DNA, the CDR3 is TGTGCCAGCAGCCCCGGAGGGGATGAGCAGTTCTTC. It specifies CASSPGGDEQFF.

This clone appeared once. One end of the junction varies from germline; a read error may be responsible. The rearrangement uses TRBV20-1 and TRBJ2-1; D is perhaps TRBD2 (5 bases). The CDR3 sequence is 11 residues long. Germline V lookup: CDR1 DFQATT, CDR2 SNEGSKA (reference sequence). The CDR3 reads CSGDWRASPIF. The CDR3 nucleotides read TGCAGTGGGGATTGGCGGGCGTCACCGATCTTC.

The chain is built from TRBV7-9 and TRBJ2-3, with D hard to call. Between the trimmed V and J ends, which lost 3 bases and 0 bases, there was a span of 7 bases. The CDR3 spans 14 residues. CDR1 is SEHNR, CDR2 FQNEAQ, per germline (reference sequence). CDR3 sequence (DNA): TGTGCCAGCAGCTTTGCGGCTAGCACAGATACGCAGTATTTT. Translated, it gives CASSFAASTDTQYF.

This clone was counted a few times. V and J are TRBV28 and TRBJ1-2; D unresolved. This CDR3 region has 14 residues. The V end lost 6 bases, the J end lost 4 bases, and 15 bases lay between the germline ends. Per the germline V gene, CDR1 is MDHEN and CDR2 is SYDVKM. The CDR3 DNA sequence: TGTGCCAGCAGACTAAGGCACGAACCCTATGGCTACACCTTC. Encoded protein: CASRLRHEPYGYTF.

In regard to this clone: One junction end does not reproduce the germline sequence, and a read error may be involved. V gene TRBV18 combines with J gene TRBJ2-1, with TRBD2 identical over 7 bases. Germline CDR1 KGHSH, CDR2 LQKENI. The CDR3 is 15 residues long. CDR3 bases: TGTGCCAGCTCACCCGTTAGCGGGTCCTCCAATGAGCAGTTCTTC. This sequence encodes CASSPVSGSSNEQFF.

The genes are TRBV5-6 and TRBJ1-2; no definite D call. Germline V lookup: CDR1 SGHDT, CDR2 YYEEEE. V lost 1 base and J 0 bases, leaving 19 bases between the germline ends. CDR3 size: 18 residues. In DNA, the CDR3 is TGTGCCAGCAGCTTGTGGTGGGCCGGAGGGATCGCTAACTATGGCTACACCTTC. Translating it yields CASSLWWAGGIANYGYTF.

The chain recombines TRBV18 with TRBJ1-5; D perhaps matches TRBD1 (6 bases). Germline V CDR1 and CDR2: KGHSH, LQKENI. V shed 3 bases and J shed 6 bases, with 15 bases lying between them. The CDR3 contains 15 residues. The CDR3 here is CASSPVRGEGQPQHF. The CDR3, as DNA: TGTGCCAGCTCACCTGTCAGGGGCGAGGGTCAGCCCCAGCATTTT.

This clone has just one count. The chain is built from TRBV4-1 and TRBJ2-1; maybe TRBD2 (6 bases). V lost 3 bases and J 6 bases, leaving 30 bases between the germline ends. Germline-derived CDR1 and CDR2 are MGHRA and YSYEKL. The CDR3 extends over 20 amino acids. In DNA form, the CDR3 reads TGCGCCAGCAGCCATCCGGGACGGGGGTTCGGTCAGGGTTCGGTCAATGAGCAGTTCTTC. Its protein product is CASSHPGRGFGQGSVNEQFF.

This clone was counted only a few times. The genes are TRBV30 and TRBJ1-1; no reliable D call. The CDR3 has 12 amino acids. The ends were cut back, 2 bases at V and 10 bases at J, with 14 bases in the middle. The germline gives CDR1 GTSNPN, CDR2 SVGIG (reference sequence). CDR3 bases: TGTGCCTGGAGTCGGCCCCTATCGTTAGCTTTCTTT. Translating gives CAWSRPLSLAFF.

Comments on this clone: The sample carries other DNA sequences with the same CDR3. V usage is TRBV29-1 and J usage is TRBJ2-3; the match to TRBD2 covers 9 bases. This CDR3 spans 13 amino acids. Germline V gene sequence: CDR1 SQVTM, CDR2 ANQGSEA. Trimming took 3 bases from V and 3 from J; bases not matched to a gene: 1. CDR3: CSVDAGGTDTQYF. The DNA for the CDR3 is TGCAGCGTTGATGCGGGAGGGACAGATACGCAGTATTTT.

The V and J genes are TRBV4-3 and TRBJ2-3, with 10 bases lining up with TRBD2. CDR1 and CDR2 from the germline V gene are LGHNA and YSLEER. J gave up 0 bases and V 2 bases, and 11 bases lay outside the gene matches. The CDR3 totals 19 residues. The CDR3 DNA sequence: TGCGCCAGCAGCCAATGGGTGATAGCGGGAGGTCGAAGCACAGATACGCAGTATTTT. This codes for CASSQWVIAGGRSTDTQYF.

Of note for this clone: At the DNA level, this CDR3 is encoded by other sequences in the same sample as well. V is TRBV2 and J is TRBJ2-5; weak D call: TRBD1 (6 bases). The V gene lost 5 bases and the J gene lost 3 bases, with 10 bases spanning the gap. The germline V gene has CDR1 SNHLY and CDR2 FYNNEI. The CDR3 length is 13 residues. In nucleotides, the CDR3 is TGTGCCAGCAGTCCGGACAGAAAAGAGACCCAGTACTTC. This codes for CASSPDRKETQYF. Based on the CDR3 plus reference TRBV2 and TRBJ2-5, the full variable domain is EPEVTQTPSHQVTQMGQEVILRCVPISNHLYFYWYRQILGQKVEFLVSFYNNEISEKSEIFDDQFSVERPDGSNFTLKIRSTKLEDSAMYFCASSPDRKETQYFGPGTRLLVL.

The chain employs TRBV19 and TRBJ1-5; D unresolved. Per germline, CDR1 LNHDA and CDR2 SQIVND (reference sequence). The CDR3 length is 14 residues. Trimming removed 5 bases at V and 3 bases at J, with 11 bases between. The CDR3 region has the DNA TGTGCCAGTAGTGGGAGCGCCGACAATCAGCCCCAGCATTTT. This codes for CASSGSADNQPQHF.

The chain recombines TRBV6-5 with TRBJ2-1, with D possibly matching TRBD1 (6 bases). This CDR3 comprises 16 residues. Germline CDR1 MNHEY, CDR2 SVGAGI. With 4 bases removed from V and 0 bases from J, the gap between germline ends came to 13 bases. CDR3 sequence: CASSLNRVSSYNEQFF. The DNA for the CDR3 is TGTGCCAGCAGTTTAAACAGGGTTAGCTCCTACAATGAGCAGTTCTTC.

Concerning this clone itself: Possible read error: a much larger clone is one base away. Other DNA sequences in this sample translate to the same CDR3. The gene calls are TRBV29-1 and TRBJ2-2; D tentatively fits TRBD1 or TRBD2 (6 bases each). Germline V lookup: CDR1 SQVTM, CDR2 ANQGSEA. The CDR3 totals 15 residues. CDR3 region: CSGRTALVGTGELFF. CDR3 DNA sequence: TGTAGCGGCCGGACAGCCCTTGTAGGGACCGGGGAGCTGTTTTTT.

V usage is TRBV6-6 and J usage is TRBJ1-6; no clear D gene. This CDR3 comprises 13 residues. Looked up from germline, CDR1 is MNHNY and CDR2 is SVGAGI (reference sequence). Trimming removed 2 bases from V and 12 bases from J, with 11 bases in between. CDR3 DNA sequence: TGTGCCAGCAGTTACACTGACCGTGGACCCCTCCACTTT. The encoded protein is CASSYTDRGPLHF.

This rearrangement joins TRBV27 to TRBJ1-1; D is uncertain. The ends were cut back, 6 bases at V and 6 bases at J, with 11 bases in the middle. This CDR3 is 12 amino acids long. The germline CDR1 and CDR2 sequences are MNHEY and SMNVEV (reference sequence). The CDR3 DNA sequence: TGTGCCAGCAGCCATCCTGGTTCTGAAGCTTTCTTT. It is translated as CASSHPGSEAFF.

The chain employs TRBV5-1 and TRBJ2-7; 8 nucleotides align to TRBD2. The V gene's germline CDR1 is SGHRS and CDR2 YFSETQ. V shed 4 bases, J shed 5 bases, and the junction held 8 bases outside the gene matches. The CDR3 is 14 amino acids. In DNA form, the CDR3 reads TGCGCCAGCAGCCCGGGGGGGGCTGAGAACGAGCAGTACTTC. It translates to CASSPGGAENEQYF.

This chain links TRBV18 with TRBJ2-2; possibly TRBD1 or TRBD2 for D (5 bases each). Germline-derived CDR1 and CDR2 are KGHSH and LQKENI. Deletions cut 1 base from V and 7 bases from J, with 16 bases between. The CDR3 extends over 16 amino acids. The CDR3 nucleotides read TGTGCCAGCTCACCACGGCACGGGGCCGCGGTCGGGGAGCTGTTTTTT. This translates into CASSPRHGAAVGELFF.

This sequence joins TRBV5-1 and TRBJ2-7, with D maybe TRBD2 (6 bases). The CDR3 loop spans 16 amino acids. Trimming took 1 base from V and 4 from J, leaving 18 bases between them. CDR1 and CDR2 from the germline V gene are SGHRS and YFSETQ. Here the CDR3 reads CASSLTPRGLAYEQYF. As DNA, the CDR3 is TGCGCCAGCAGCTTGACTCCCCGAGGCCTAGCGTACGAGCAGTACTTC.

This clone appeared many times. This sequence joins TRBV7-9 and TRBJ1-2, with D possibly being TRBD1 (5 bases). V dropped 5 bases and J dropped 7 bases, with 14 bases sitting between them. The CDR3 has 13 amino acids. Germline V gene data show CDR1 as SEHNR and CDR2 as FQNEAQ (reference sequence). The CDR3 sequence is CASSETGGGGYTF. In nucleotides, the CDR3 is TGTGCCAGCAGCGAAACAGGTGGCGGTGGCTACACCTTC.

This sequence joins TRBV5-1 and TRBJ1-4, with D maybe TRBD1 (5 bases). Trimming took off 4 bases at V and 13 bases at J, with 14 bases between the two ends. CDR1 and CDR2 from the germline V gene are SGHRS and YFSETQ. The CDR3 extends over 12 amino acids. The CDR3 region has the DNA TGCGCCAGCAGCCGGGGAGGGGAGGTACTGTTTTTT. Amino acids: CASSRGGEVLFF.

This clone was seen a handful of times. This rearrangement joins TRBV9 to TRBJ2-3; D unclear. The germline gives CDR1 SGDLS, CDR2 YYNGEE. The CDR3 has 13 residues. V lost 0 bases to trimming and J lost 10 bases, with 12 bases between them. DNA for the CDR3: TGTGCCAGCAGCGTAGCTCCTCGAGCGTCGCAGTATTTT. It yields the protein CASSVAPRASQYF.